This T cell receptor beta chain was sequenced in a study of cytomegalovirus exposure and HLA in healthy donors. Study-wide results and limits: A later examination showed that TCR association rates differed by HLA locus, with DRB1 most and HLA-C fewest. Associated with HLA alleles at 0.05 false discovery rate in a later analysis were about 17,000 TCR beta sequences. Some V segments, TRBV6-2 and TRBV6-3 among them, were indistinguishable and were therefore excluded. Several of the most significant clusters appeared linked to common viral pathogens, based on a later analysis.

The PCR was carried out with 60 Vbeta primers and 13 Jbeta primers. The method was immunoSEQ multiplex PCR; TCRdb's version includes in-frame clones alone and lacks a portion of them. This sample carries 150,000 to 200,000 clones, around 81% of them seen once, and the ten largest clones take approximately 2%. Details on this clone: Its antigen is not known.

V was clipped by 4 bases and J by 1 base, with 7 bases between them. The germline CDR1 and CDR2 sequences are MNHEY and SVGAGI. The CDR3 is 14 amino acids. V gene TRBV6-5 combines with J gene TRBJ2-2; D might be TRBD1 (5 bases). The sequenced sample consisted of PBMCs. This clonotype was sampled from a man between 18 and 35 years old in good health and CMV-seronegative. CDR3 in DNA: TGTGCCAGCAGTTTTGACAGGAACACCGGGGAGCTGTTTTTT. This encodes CASSFDRNTGELFF.